A single sample is the source of the 2 T cell receptor beta chains below, sequenced in a study of blood T cell repertoires in COVID-19. TCRdb's copy holds only in-frame clones and misses some; the assay was immunoSEQ multiplex PCR. The data contain approximately 130,000 clones, approximately 86% of them singletons. The sample taken for sequencing was peripheral blood. These receptors were taken from a woman aged 45-65 years who had recovered from COVID-19.

The chain couples TRBV6-5 to TRBJ2-7, with 8 bases aligning to TRBD1. The CDR3 length is 15 residues. Germline CDR1 reads MNHEY; CDR2 reads SVGAGI. J was trimmed by 0 bases and V by 6 bases; bases with no gene match: 7. The CDR3 nucleotides are TGTGCCAGCAGAGACAGGGGTCGGAGCTCCTACGAGCAGTACTTC. As protein: CASRDRGRSSYEQYF.

The chain links TRBV4-3 to TRBJ1-2, with 10 nucleotides matching TRBD1. CDR1 is LGHNA, CDR2 YSLEER, per germline. Germline trimming cut 0 bases from V and 3 bases from J; bases unmatched to any gene: 4. The CDR3 contains 16 residues. This CDR3 is CASSQDRDRGHYGYTF. In DNA, the CDR3 is TGCGCCAGCAGCCAAGATCGGGACAGGGGACACTATGGCTACACCTTC.